Each of the 15 T cell receptor beta chains below was sequenced from the same sample in a study of T cells in Graves' hyperthyroidism and ophthalmopathy. Researchers took RNA transcripts and amplified the TCR beta CDR3 regions from them. In the first-round RT-PCR of the TCR CDR3, the HTBI primer set was used. TCRdb processed the multiplex PCR reads anew with MiXCR; each CDR3 protein has one entry. The sample carries roughly 750,000 distinct CDR3 sequences, roughly 15% recorded once. Sequencing input: blood. The receptors shown here come from a man younger than 35 with Graves' hyperthyroidism.

This clonotype was counted between two and nine times. The chain has TRBV10-3 and TRBJ1-2; TRBD1 aligns across 7 bases. CDR3 length: 14 amino acids. V shed 7 bases, J shed 2 bases, and the junction held 7 bases outside the gene matches. The germline V gene encodes CDR1 ENHRY and CDR2 SYGVKD. The CDR3 DNA reads as TGTGCCATCAACTCACAGGGGTTGAACTATGGCTACACCTTC. It codes for CAINSQGLNYGYTF.

J is TRBJ2-7 and V is TRBV20-1; 13 bases map to TRBD2. CDR1 is DFQATT, CDR2 SNEGSKA, per germline (reference sequence). The CDR3 is 15 amino acids. J gave up 5 bases and V 5 bases, and 9 bases lay outside the gene matches. The CDR3 sequence: CSAPGLAGADDEQYF. The CDR3 DNA is TGCAGTGCTCCCGGACTAGCGGGAGCGGACGACGAGCAGTACTTC.

This clonotype has a count of ten or more. This chain connects TRBV6-6 to TRBJ2-5; D is perhaps TRBD1 (6 bases). Looked up from germline, CDR1 is MNHNY and CDR2 is SVGAGI (reference sequence). The CDR3 is made up of 14 amino acids. V was pared by 2 bases and J by 0 bases, with 7 bases between. CDR3 residues: CASSYGTHQETQYF. In DNA, the CDR3 is TGTGCCAGCAGTTACGGGACACACCAAGAGACCCAGTACTTC.

This chain uses TRBV7-2 with TRBJ2-1; maybe TRBD1 (6 bases). There are 15 residues in the CDR3. Trimming stripped 5 bases from V and 7 bases from J, with 18 bases between. Germline V gene sequence: CDR1 SGHTA, CDR2 FQGNSA. CDR3: CASSLTGSLKNEQFF. CDR3 nucleotides: TGTGCCAGCAGCCTTACAGGGAGTTTGAAAAATGAGCAGTTCTTC.

At least ten counts were recorded for this clonotype. This chain joins TRBV28 and TRBJ1-1; no firm D call. Trimming pared 5 bases from V and 5 bases from J, leaving 9 bases between. Germline V gene data show CDR1 as MDHEN and CDR2 as SYDVKM. The CDR3 contains 12 residues. CDR3 DNA sequence: TGTGCCAGCAGTCCCCCCCTGACTGAAGCTTTCTTT. Its translation is CASSPPLTEAFF. Full variable domain (remainder filled in from reference TRBV28 and TRBJ1-1): DVKVTQSSRYLVKRTGEKVFLECVQDMDHENMFWYRQDPGLGLRLIYFSYDVKMKEKGDIPEGYSVSREKKERFSLILESASTNQTSMYLCASSPPLTEAFFGQGTRLTVV.

J is TRBJ2-3 and V is TRBV9; weak D call: TRBD2 (5 bases). The V gene lost 1 base and the J gene lost 0 bases, with 12 bases spanning the gap. The CDR3 is made up of 16 amino acids. Germline V gene lookup returns CDR1 SGDLS and CDR2 YYNGEE. Written as DNA, the CDR3 is TGTGCCAGCAGCGTAACATCAGCGGCTAGCACAGATACGCAGTATTTT. Translating it yields CASSVTSAASTDTQYF.

This clonotype was observed a few times. DNA for the CDR3: TGTGCCTGGAGTGTTGGACAGGGAGGCCAGCCCCAGCATTTT. Amino acid sequence: CAWSVGQGGQPQHF. J is TRBJ1-5 and V is TRBV30; TRBD1 matches at 8 bases. With V trimmed by 0 bases and J by 7 bases, 5 bases remained unmatched. This CDR3 contains 14 residues. Germline V gene data show CDR1 as GTSNPN and CDR2 as SVGIG (reference sequence).

The rearrangement uses TRBV5-1 and TRBJ1-1, with a weak D call TRBD1 (6 bases). The germline V gene has CDR1 SGHRS and CDR2 YFSETQ. The CDR3 sequence is 11 residues long. Trimming removed 2 bases at V and 11 bases at J, with 10 bases between. The CDR3 protein is CASSLTGNAFF. In nucleotides, the CDR3 is TGCGCCAGCAGCTTAACAGGGAACGCTTTCTTT. The whole variable domain, remainder taken from reference TRBV5-1 and TRBJ1-1, is KAGVTQTPRYLIKTRGQQVTLSCSPISGHRSVSWYQQTPGQGLQFLFEYFSETQRNKGNFPGRFSGRQFSNSRSEMNVSTLELGDSALYLCASSLTGNAFFGQGTRLTVV.

The chain combines TRBV20-1 with TRBJ2-7; D gene uncertain. V was shortened by 0 bases and J by 1 base, with 7 bases between the two germline ends. The length of the CDR3 is 13 residues. The germline gives CDR1 DFQATT, CDR2 SNEGSKA (reference sequence). As DNA, the CDR3 is TGCAGTGCTAGAGAACGGAAGTCCTACGAGCAGTACTTC. It codes for CSARERKSYEQYF.

In this sample, this clonotype turned up many times. J is TRBJ2-5 and V is TRBV27; D is ambiguous. Germline assignment: CDR1 MNHEY and CDR2 SMNVEV (reference sequence). The CDR3 loop spans 15 amino acids. V was shortened by 4 bases and J by 4 bases, with 16 bases between the two germline ends. In DNA, the CDR3 is TGTGCCAGCAGTTCCGTCGGACCTATATCAGAGACCCAGTACTTC. The encoded protein is CASSSVGPISETQYF.

This clonotype has ten or more counts. The chain has TRBV28 and TRBJ2-7; D is possibly TRBD1 (6 bases). CDR3 length: 13 amino acids. V was pared by 4 bases and J by 4 bases, with 11 bases between. Germline V gives CDR1 MDHEN, CDR2 SYDVKM. Here the CDR3 reads CASSYGTLYEQYF. CDR3 coding DNA: TGTGCCAGCAGTTACGGGACACTTTACGAGCAGTACTTC.

This clonotype was seen a few times. The V and J genes are TRBV19 and TRBJ1-2; D uncertain. This CDR3 has 12 residues. Germline V gives CDR1 LNHDA, CDR2 SQIVND (reference sequence). V lost 9 bases to trimming and J lost 2 bases, with 10 bases between them. The CDR3 coding sequence is TGTGCCAGCGAACGTGGGAACTATGGCTACACCTTC. As protein: CASERGNYGYTF.

The CDR3 reads CASSPGVVGYGYTF. The CDR3 DNA reads as TGCGCCAGCAGCCCTGGGGTAGTCGGCTATGGCTACACCTTC. The gene calls are TRBV5-1 and TRBJ1-2; the D is unclear. V lost 4 bases and J lost 4, with 14 bases in between. Per germline, CDR1 SGHRS and CDR2 YFSETQ. CDR3 length equals 14 residues.

The J gene is TRBJ1-2, the V gene TRBV12-3 or TRBV12-4; D is uncertain. The CDR3 spans 14 residues. Trimming removed 0 bases from V and 4 bases from J, with 9 bases in between. In DNA form, the CDR3 reads TGTGCCAGCAGTTTAGCGGCCGGGGTCTATGGCTACACCTTC. Amino acids: CASSLAAGVYGYTF.

In this sample, this clonotype turned up a few times. The gene calls are TRBV4-1 and TRBJ2-7, with a tentative D call TRBD1 (6 bases). Germline V gene sequence: CDR1 MGHRA, CDR2 YSYEKL. The V end was cut by 10 bases, the J end by 6 bases, with 22 bases between. The CDR3 length is 14 residues. CDR3 loop: CAIIRRDISSEQYF. The CDR3 coding sequence is TGCGCCATCATCCGCCGGGACATTAGTTCCGAGCAGTACTTC.